The 15 T cell receptor beta chains listed next were all sequenced from one sample in a study of T cell responses to AZD1222 COVID-19 vaccine. TCRdb's copy holds only in-frame clones and misses some; the assay was immunoSEQ multiplex PCR. This table has under 200,000 clones, 88% appearing once. Sequences were derived from peripheral blood, sampled on day 0 of AZD1222 vaccination. Receptors were obtained from an adult in good health.

J is TRBJ1-4 and V is TRBV19; 11 positions agree with TRBD1. V was pared by 10 bases and J by 2 bases, with 6 bases of the junction left unmatched. This CDR3 has 15 amino acids. Germline loops: CDR1 LNHDA, CDR2 SQIVND (reference sequence). CDR3 DNA: TGTGCCACCAGGGACAGGGGGGCGACTAATGAAAAACTGTTTTTT. Translated, it gives CATRDRGATNEKLFF.

The chain links TRBV5-1 to TRBJ2-2; D unclear. The CDR3 is made up of 14 amino acids. From germline, CDR1 is SGHRS and CDR2 YFSETQ. V gave up 4 bases and J gave up 3 bases, with 10 bases separating them. The CDR3 nucleotides are TGCGCCAGCAGCCAAGTACAAGACACCGGGGAGCTGTTTTTT. Its translation is CASSQVQDTGELFF.

This clone was observed a single time. The chain employs TRBV19 and TRBJ1-5; D not certain. Trimming removed 4 bases at V and 6 bases at J, with 10 bases between. The CDR3 totals 13 residues. Germline values: CDR1 LNHDA, CDR2 SQIVND (reference sequence). The chain's CDR3 is CASSTQVVQPQHF. The CDR3 DNA reads as TGTGCCAGTAGTACACAAGTGGTTCAGCCCCAGCATTTT. Full variable domain (remainder filled in from reference TRBV19 and TRBJ1-5): DGGITQSPKYLFRKEGQNVTLSCEQNLNHDAMYWYRQDPGQGLRLIYYSQIVNDFQKGDIAEGYSVSREKKESFPLTVTSAQKNPTAFYLCASSTQVVQPQHFGDGTRLSIL.

A single count supports this clone. V and J are TRBV10-3 and TRBJ1-1; TRBD1 matches 11 bases. CDR3 length: 12 amino acids. V was clipped by 10 bases and J by 4 bases; unmatched bases: 2. The germline V gene encodes CDR1 ENHRY and CDR2 SYGVKD. CDR3 nucleotides: TGTGCCACAGGGACAGGGGGCACTGAAGCTTTCTTT. Encoded protein: CATGTGGTEAFF.

This chain uses TRBV7-8 with TRBJ1-2, with D unclear. The length of the CDR3 is 13 residues. Germline CDR1 SGHVS, CDR2 FQNEAQ. V was pared by 4 bases and J by 4 bases, with 10 bases between. For the CDR3, the DNA is TGTGCCAGCAGCTCGCAGCGTTTCTATGGCTACACCTTC. Protein product: CASSSQRFYGYTF.

The rearrangement links TRBV27 to TRBJ2-1; 14 nucleotides line up with TRBD2. This CDR3 has 18 amino acids. In germline, CDR1 is MNHEY, CDR2 SMNVEV (reference sequence). The trim removed 3 bases at V and 2 bases at J, leaving 6 bases unmatched. CDR3 nucleotide sequence: TGTGCCAGCAGTTTTGCCAAGGGACTAGCGGGGGCCTACAATGAGCAGTTCTTC. It encodes CASSFAKGLAGAYNEQFF.

CDR3 nucleotides: TGTGCCAGCAGCCCGGGGGGGTCCTACGAGCAGTACTTC. The encoded protein is CASSPGGSYEQYF. This chain links TRBV7-3 with TRBJ2-7; 8 bases align to TRBD2. The V gene's germline CDR1 is SGHTA and CDR2 FQGTGA. The CDR3 contains 13 residues. With V trimmed by 5 bases and J by 1 base, 1 base remained unmatched.

In this sample, this clone turned up once. The chain recombines TRBV7-6 with TRBJ1-4; D call uncertain. V was clipped by 3 bases and J by 4 bases, with 12 bases between them. Germline V gives CDR1 SGHVS, CDR2 FNYEAQ. The CDR3 totals 15 residues. The DNA for the CDR3 is TGTGCCAGCAGCTTTGGGGTCGCGGTTAATGAAAAACTGTTTTTT. Encoded protein: CASSFGVAVNEKLFF.

This chain uses TRBV29-1 with TRBJ1-2; 8 bases line up with TRBD1. Germline CDR1 reads SQVTM; CDR2 reads ANQGSEA. V lost 6 bases, J lost 4 bases, and 7 bases stayed unmatched. The CDR3 totals 13 residues. For the CDR3, the DNA is TGCAGCGTGGACCCAGGGGGCGGCTATGGCTACACCTTC. This codes for CSVDPGGGYGYTF.

V and J are TRBV9 and TRBJ1-2, with TRBD1 matching over 7 bases. V dropped 5 bases and J dropped 1; count of bases not matched to a gene: 8. Germline V gene data show CDR1 as SGDLS and CDR2 as YYNGEE. CDR3 length equals 15 residues. In nucleotides, the CDR3 is TGTGCCAGCAGTCAATCCAGGGGGGGTAACTATGGCTACACCTTC. Residues: CASSQSRGGNYGYTF.

This clone was seen more than once but under ten times. The chain recombines TRBV28 with TRBJ2-1, with D perhaps assigned TRBD1 or TRBD2 (5 bases each). This CDR3 has 15 amino acids. Germline V gene data show CDR1 as MDHEN and CDR2 as SYDVKM. The V and J ends lost 8 bases and 4 bases respectively, with 18 bases between them. CDR3 protein: CASHTTGTGYNEQFF. The CDR3 coding sequence is TGTGCCAGCCATACAACCGGGACCGGATACAATGAGCAGTTCTTC.

The chain joins TRBV4-2 to TRBJ2-7; D is unresolved. The V end was cut by 2 bases, the J end by 6 bases, with 14 bases between. Germline CDR1 and CDR2: LGHNA and YNFKEQ. CDR3 size: 14 residues. This CDR3 is CASSQPGPLGEQYF. Written as DNA, the CDR3 is TGTGCCAGCAGCCAACCCGGGCCACTCGGCGAGCAGTACTTC.

The rearrangement joins TRBV6-5 to TRBJ2-1; D not resolved. CDR1 is MNHEY and CDR2 is SVGAGI in the germline V gene. Trimming shortened V by 2 bases and J by 7 bases, and 15 bases separated the two germline ends. The CDR3 has 15 amino acids. CDR3 sequence (DNA): TGTGCCAGCAGTTACCAAGGGTCTCGATTTAATGAGCAGTTCTTC. This codes for CASSYQGSRFNEQFF.

V gene TRBV15 combines with J gene TRBJ1-4, with D possibly TRBD1 on 5 matching bases. In germline, CDR1 is LNHNV, CDR2 YYDKDF (reference sequence). The CDR3 runs 15 residues. V lost 6 bases and J lost 8, with 19 bases in between. The DNA of the CDR3 is TGTGCCACCAGAACCCCGGGACCCGGCGCGGAAAAACTGTTTTTT. It is translated as CATRTPGPGAEKLFF.

J is TRBJ2-3 and V is TRBV6-1; D remains unclear. Looked up from germline, CDR1 is MNHNS and CDR2 is SASEGT. This CDR3 comprises 13 residues. V dropped 2 bases and J dropped 8 bases, with 11 bases sitting between them. The DNA of the CDR3 is TGTGCCAGCAGTGAAACTAACTTCGGTACGCAGTATTTT. Amino acids: CASSETNFGTQYF.